A single sample is the source of the 15 T cell receptor beta chains below, sequenced in a study of T-cell reconstitution after alpha-beta-depleted transplantation in children. For TCRbeta, the library was prepared with unique molecular identifiers. MiXCR, run by TCRdb on the PCR reads, gives a single entry per CDR3 protein. This sample has 250,000 to 300,000 distinct CDR3 sequences, with 9.9% found just once. The material sequenced was PBMCs from the stem cell graft donor, taken from the stem cell graft. These receptors were collected from a human donor who donated a stem cell graft to a child with SCID.

The chain couples TRBV6-5 to TRBJ1-4; the match to TRBD1 covers 8 bases. With 4 bases clipped from V and 6 bases from J, the junction kept 1 base outside the gene matches. The CDR3 has 13 residues. Per germline, CDR1 MNHEY and CDR2 SVGAGI. CDR3 amino acids: CASSSGGYEKLFF. CDR3 DNA sequence: TGTGCCAGCAGTTCAGGGGGCTATGAAAAACTGTTTTTT.

The chain couples TRBV12-3 or TRBV12-4 to TRBJ2-7; 10 bases map to TRBD1. V shed 5 bases, J shed 6 bases, and the junction held 7 bases outside the gene matches. The CDR3 contains 14 residues. The CDR3 protein is CASSLKTGGSEQYF. The DNA for the CDR3 is TGTGCCAGCAGTCTTAAGACAGGGGGCAGCGAGCAGTACTTC.

J is TRBJ1-1 and V is TRBV5-1, with TRBD1 as a possible D gene (5 bases). Germline-derived CDR1 and CDR2 are SGHRS and YFSETQ. The CDR3 runs 14 residues. V shed 1 base and J shed 6 bases, with 13 bases lying between them. CDR3 sequence reads: CASSLYGTGSEAFF. For the CDR3, the DNA is TGCGCCAGCAGCTTGTACGGAACAGGATCTGAAGCTTTCTTT.

This clonotype has a count of ten or more. The rearrangement joins TRBV5-1 to TRBJ1-2; D unclear. V lost 1 base, J lost 8 bases, and 18 bases lay in between. The germline V gene has CDR1 SGHRS and CDR2 YFSETQ. This CDR3 spans 15 amino acids. The CDR3 region has the DNA TGCGCCAGCAGCTTGCAGACGGAGTCTCTTCAGGGCTACACCTTC. Protein: CASSLQTESLQGYTF.

Only a few counts were recorded for this clonotype. V gene TRBV12-3 or TRBV12-4 combines with J gene TRBJ2-7; 7 bases are shared with TRBD1. Unmatched junction bases numbered 7, after V lost 6 bases and J lost 2 bases. This CDR3 region has 14 residues. Here the CDR3 reads CASSEQGTTYEQYF. The CDR3 DNA is TGTGCCAGCAGCGAACAGGGGACCACCTACGAGCAGTACTTC.

This clonotype was seen more than once but under ten times. The rearrangement links TRBV27 to TRBJ2-2; D is uncertain. Between the trimmed V and J ends, which lost 2 bases and 1 base, there was a span of 5 bases. From germline, CDR1 is MNHEY and CDR2 SMNVEV (reference sequence). The CDR3 length is 14 residues. The DNA for the CDR3 is TGTGCCAGCAGTTTAGCACAGAACACCGGGGAGCTGTTTTTT. Its translation is CASSLAQNTGELFF.

This clonotype came up many times. The chain couples TRBV9 to TRBJ2-2; no reliable D call. CDR1 is SGDLS and CDR2 is YYNGEE in the germline V gene. There are 15 residues in the CDR3. Trimming stripped 1 base from V and 3 bases from J, with 10 bases between. CDR3 sequence reads: CASSVWGIDTGELFF. CDR3 nucleotide sequence: TGTGCCAGCAGCGTATGGGGTATCGACACCGGGGAGCTGTTTTTT.

The rearrangement links TRBV3-1 to TRBJ1-5, with D maybe TRBD1 (5 bases). From germline, CDR1 is LGHDT and CDR2 YNNKEL (reference sequence). V was clipped by 2 bases and J by 7 bases, with 15 bases between them. CDR3 length: 15 residues. For the CDR3, the DNA is TGTGCCAGCAGCCAAACCCGGGACCTATGGCAGCCCCAGCATTTT. It encodes CASSQTRDLWQPQHF.

This clonotype was seen a few times. The gene calls are TRBV11-1 and TRBJ1-2; D unresolved. Germline V gene lookup returns CDR1 SGHAT and CDR2 FQDESV (reference sequence). V was clipped by 2 bases and J by 4 bases, with 23 bases between them. The CDR3 has 18 amino acids. Here the CDR3 DNA reads TGTGCCAGCAGCTTAAGACCGCCTGGGAGGGCCCTACCCTATGGCTACACCTTC. Encoded protein: CASSLRPPGRALPYGYTF.

Note on this clonotype: A read error may be the cause here, since a much bigger clone is one base away. The V and J genes are TRBV9 and TRBJ2-1, with unresolved D. Germline V gene lookup returns CDR1 SGDLS and CDR2 YYNGEE. The CDR3 spans 15 residues. The V gene lost 0 bases and the J gene lost 0 bases, with 7 bases spanning the gap. CDR3 bases: TGTGCCAGCAGCGTAGGGGTGAGCTCCTACAATGAGCAGTTCTTC. Protein: CASSVGVSSYNEQFF.

CDR3 nucleotide sequence: TGTGCCAGCAGCCAAGTTACTACCTATAATTCACCCCTCCACTTT. Residues: CASSQVTTYNSPLHF. The chain couples TRBV3-1 to TRBJ1-6; D ambiguous. The germline gives CDR1 LGHDT, CDR2 YNNKEL (reference sequence). The CDR3 runs to 15 residues. V was pared by 1 base and J by 2 bases, with 6 bases between. The variable domain in full, with the rest retrieved from reference TRBV3-1 and TRBJ1-6, is DTAVSQTPKYLVTQMGNDKSIKCEQNLGHDTMYWYKQDSKKFLKIMFSYNNKELIINETVPNRFSPKSPDKAHLNLHINSLELGDSAVYFCASSQVTTYNSPLHFGNGTRLTVT.

This sequence joins TRBV2 and TRBJ1-5, with 7 bases identical to TRBD1. CDR1 and CDR2 (germline): SNHLY, FYNNEI. V shed 6 bases and J 2 bases; nucleotides not matched to a gene: 7. The CDR3 consists of 15 residues. CDR3 bases: TGTGCCAGCAGGCGCTACAGGGGCGGCAATCAGCCCCAGCATTTT. Translation gives CASRRYRGGNQPQHF.

This clonotype showed up many times. The chain couples TRBV24-1 to TRBJ2-3, with 9 bases lining up with TRBD1. From germline, CDR1 is KGHDR and CDR2 SFDVKD. J gave up 2 bases and V 4 bases, and 9 bases lay outside the gene matches. This CDR3 comprises 17 residues. CDR3: CATSDLLTGGATDTQYF. The DNA for the CDR3 is TGTGCCACCAGTGACCTATTGACAGGGGGAGCCACAGATACGCAGTATTTT.

This sequence joins TRBV7-9 and TRBJ2-1; 9 bases agree with TRBD2. J was trimmed by 5 bases and V by 5 bases; bases with no gene match: 10. CDR3 length equals 16 residues. Germline V gene data show CDR1 as SEHNR and CDR2 as FQNEAQ (reference sequence). CDR3: CASSPKTSGIHNEQFF. The DNA for the CDR3 is TGTGCCAGCAGCCCTAAGACTAGCGGAATTCACAATGAGCAGTTCTTC.

There are many counts of this clonotype. V usage is TRBV6-1 and J usage is TRBJ1-5; 7 nucleotides line up with TRBD1. Germline V CDR1 and CDR2: MNHNS, SASEGT. With V trimmed by 6 bases and J by 0 bases, 11 bases remained unmatched. This CDR3 is built from 17 residues. CDR3 loop: CASSKRQGENSNQPQHF. The CDR3 coding sequence is TGTGCCAGCAGCAAGAGACAGGGTGAAAATAGCAATCAGCCCCAGCATTTT.